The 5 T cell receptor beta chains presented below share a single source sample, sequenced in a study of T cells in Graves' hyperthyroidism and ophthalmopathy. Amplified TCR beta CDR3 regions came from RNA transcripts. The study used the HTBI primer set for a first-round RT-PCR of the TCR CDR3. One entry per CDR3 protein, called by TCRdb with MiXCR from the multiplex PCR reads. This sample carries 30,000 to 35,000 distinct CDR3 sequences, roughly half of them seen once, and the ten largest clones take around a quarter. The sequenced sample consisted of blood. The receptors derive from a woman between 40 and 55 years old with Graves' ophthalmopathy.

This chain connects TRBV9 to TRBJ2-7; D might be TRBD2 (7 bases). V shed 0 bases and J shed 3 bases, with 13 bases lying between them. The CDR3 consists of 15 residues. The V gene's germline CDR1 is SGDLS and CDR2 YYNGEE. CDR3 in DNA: TGTGCCAGCAGCGTAGCTACGGGGGGCGTCTACGAGCAGTACTTC. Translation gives CASSVATGGVYEQYF.

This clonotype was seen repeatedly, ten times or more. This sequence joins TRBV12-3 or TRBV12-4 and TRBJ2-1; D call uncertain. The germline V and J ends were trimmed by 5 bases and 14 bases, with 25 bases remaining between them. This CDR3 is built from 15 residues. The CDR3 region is CASSLDATSYRSKFF. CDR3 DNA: TGTGCCAGCAGTCTAGACGCTACGAGCTACCGAAGCAAGTTCTTC.

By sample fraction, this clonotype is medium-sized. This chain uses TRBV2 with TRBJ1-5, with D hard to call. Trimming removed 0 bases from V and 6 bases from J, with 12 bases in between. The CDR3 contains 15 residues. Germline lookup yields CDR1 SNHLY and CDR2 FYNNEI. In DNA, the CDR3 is TGTGCCAGCAGTGAAGCGTTAGGACCCATTCAGCCCCAGCATTTT. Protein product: CASSEALGPIQPQHF.

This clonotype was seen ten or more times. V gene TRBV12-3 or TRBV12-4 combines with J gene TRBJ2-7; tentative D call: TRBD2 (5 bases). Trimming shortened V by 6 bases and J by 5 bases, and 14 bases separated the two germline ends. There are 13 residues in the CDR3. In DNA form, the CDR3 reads TGTGCCAGCAGCCCTCGGAGGTCGGACGAGCAGTACTTC. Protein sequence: CASSPRRSDEQYF.

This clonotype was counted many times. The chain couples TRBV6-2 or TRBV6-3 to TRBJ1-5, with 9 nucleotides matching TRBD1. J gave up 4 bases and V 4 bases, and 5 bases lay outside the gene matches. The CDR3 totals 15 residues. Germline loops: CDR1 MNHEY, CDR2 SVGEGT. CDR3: CASSSSGTGNQPQHF. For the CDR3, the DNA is TGTGCCAGCAGTTCCAGCGGGACAGGGAATCAGCCCCAGCATTTT.